This T cell receptor (beta chain) was documented in a study of T cells expressing NK-cell markers. Study-wide context: Serological testing identified seven of the eight sequenced donors as HCMV-seropositive and one as seronegative. Study results and caveats: The study did not resolve the HCMV specificity of expanded NKG2C+ T cell clones.

With UMIs, 5'RACE template switching was used to make TCR beta cDNA. No DNA is given; TCRdb re-called the 5' RACE reads and lists each CDR3 protein once. The listing contains under 600,000 distinct CDR3 sequences. About this clonotype: What it recognizes is unknown.

This clonotype was obtained from a woman aged 50 to 60 in good health. Sequencing was performed on blood T cells: a sorted CD56 or NKG2C T cell subset, CD4+ or CD8+ T cells, or bulk PBMC T cells (not recorded which).

The CDR3 sequence: CASSLSTQRETQYF. The J gene is TRBJ2-5, the V gene TRBV5-1. The germline V gene has CDR1 SGHRS and CDR2 YFSETQ. CDR3 size: 14 residues.